Below are 10 T cell receptor beta chains sequenced from a single sample in a study of radiation and T cells in renal cell carcinoma. Libraries were prepared by immunoSEQ multiplex PCR; TCRdb keeps only in-frame clonotypes and omits some of them. The sample holds roughly 120,000 clones; about four fifths are singletons and the top ten take under 4%. Documented time point: baseline pretreatment blood. The treatment is: 15 Gy SBRT to primary tumor, nephrectomy 4 weeks later. Sequencing used blood, obtained from a patient whose treatment included radiotherapy and nephrectomy. The receptor source for this set is a woman aged 55-69 years with renal cell carcinoma.

The genes are TRBV9 and TRBJ1-4; 9 nucleotides align to TRBD1. V dropped 4 bases and J dropped 2; count of bases not matched to a gene: 3. The CDR3 totals 15 residues. CDR1 and CDR2 (germline): SGDLS, YYNGEE. The CDR3 DNA reads as TGTGCCAGCAGCATAGGGACAGGGACTAATGAAAAACTGTTTTTT. It encodes CASSIGTGTNEKLFF.

The rearrangement links TRBV4-2 to TRBJ2-4; D possibly uses TRBD1 or TRBD2 (6 bases each). CDR3 length equals 16 residues. CDR1 is LGHNA and CDR2 is YNFKEQ in the germline V gene. Trimming left V 3 bases short and J 1 base short, with 13 bases between. The DNA of the CDR3 is TGTGCCAGCAGCCACGACAGGCGGGGTGCCAAAAACATTCAGTACTTC. This encodes CASSHDRRGAKNIQYF.

This chain connects TRBV30 to TRBJ1-1; D is uncertain. The germline CDR1 and CDR2 sequences are GTSNPN and SVGIG (reference sequence). V lost 4 bases and J 1 base, leaving 13 bases between the germline ends. CDR3 length: 14 residues. CDR3 nucleotide sequence: TGTGCCTGGACTCTAGGACCCACGAACACTGAAGCTTTCTTT. This translates into CAWTLGPTNTEAFF.

The chain recombines TRBV19 with TRBJ2-7, with D perhaps being TRBD1 or TRBD2 (5 bases each). CDR1 and CDR2 (germline): LNHDA, SQIVND (reference sequence). This CDR3 has 14 residues. Trimming pared 3 bases from V and 1 base from J, leaving 10 bases between. The CDR3 sequence is CASSMGVMSYEQYF. The CDR3 nucleotides read TGTGCCAGTAGTATGGGGGTGATGTCCTACGAGCAGTACTTC.

The V and J genes are TRBV4-1 and TRBJ2-1; 9 nucleotides agree with TRBD2. Germline V gene data show CDR1 as MGHRA and CDR2 as YSYEKL. The CDR3 is 17 residues long. The ends lost 4 bases at V and 1 base at J; junction bases unmatched: 8. CDR3 nucleotide sequence: TGCGCCAGCAGCCTACTATATAGCGGGAGTTCCTACAATGAGCAGTTCTTC. Protein product: CASSLLYSGSSYNEQFF.

The chain links TRBV7-2 to TRBJ2-1; D unresolved. CDR1 is SGHTA and CDR2 is FQGNSA in the germline V gene. CDR3 length: 15 amino acids. Trimming pared 4 bases from V and 4 bases from J, leaving 14 bases between. CDR3 DNA: TGTGCCAGCAGCTCCGCCCGAAAGATATACAATGAGCAGTTCTTC. Its translation is CASSSARKIYNEQFF.

The CDR3 nucleotides are TGTGCCAGCAGTCTCCGGACAGCTTCCTATGGCTACACCTTC. This encodes CASSLRTASYGYTF. This chain uses TRBV6-5 with TRBJ1-2; weak D call: TRBD1 (6 bases). In germline, CDR1 is MNHEY, CDR2 SVGAGI. This CDR3 contains 14 residues. The V end lost 5 bases, the J end lost 4 bases, and 14 bases lay between the germline ends.

The V gene is TRBV5-6, the J gene TRBJ2-3; 12 positions agree with TRBD2. J gave up 4 bases and V 3 bases, and 6 bases lay outside the gene matches. Looked up from germline, CDR1 is SGHDT and CDR2 is YYEEEE. The length of the CDR3 is 16 residues. Here the CDR3 reads CASSYRTSGKADTQYF. The DNA for the CDR3 is TGTGCCAGCAGCTATCGGACTAGCGGGAAAGCAGATACGCAGTATTTT. Complete variable domain (other parts from reference TRBV5-6 and TRBJ2-3): DAGVTQSPTHLIKTRGQQVTLRCSPKSGHDTVSWYQQALGQGPQFIFQYYEEEERQRGNFPDRFSGHQFPNYSSELNVNALLLGDSALYLCASSYRTSGKADTQYFGPGTRLTVL.

This rearrangement joins TRBV6-6 to TRBJ1-1, with D unclear. The V end was cut by 8 bases, the J end by 5 bases, with 15 bases between. The CDR3 has 13 residues. Germline lookup yields CDR1 MNHNY and CDR2 SVGAGI (reference sequence). CDR3 DNA sequence: TGTGCCAGCTTTTTCGCAGCCGGGACTGAAGCTTTCTTT. Its translation: CASFFAAGTEAFF.

The chain has TRBV19 and TRBJ1-5; D may be TRBD1 (5 bases). CDR1 is LNHDA, CDR2 SQIVND, per germline (reference sequence). This CDR3 is built from 15 residues. With 3 bases removed from V and 1 base from J, the gap between germline ends came to 10 bases. The CDR3 loop reads CASSMWGGSNQPQHF. DNA for the CDR3: TGTGCCAGTAGTATGTGGGGCGGGAGCAATCAGCCCCAGCATTTT.